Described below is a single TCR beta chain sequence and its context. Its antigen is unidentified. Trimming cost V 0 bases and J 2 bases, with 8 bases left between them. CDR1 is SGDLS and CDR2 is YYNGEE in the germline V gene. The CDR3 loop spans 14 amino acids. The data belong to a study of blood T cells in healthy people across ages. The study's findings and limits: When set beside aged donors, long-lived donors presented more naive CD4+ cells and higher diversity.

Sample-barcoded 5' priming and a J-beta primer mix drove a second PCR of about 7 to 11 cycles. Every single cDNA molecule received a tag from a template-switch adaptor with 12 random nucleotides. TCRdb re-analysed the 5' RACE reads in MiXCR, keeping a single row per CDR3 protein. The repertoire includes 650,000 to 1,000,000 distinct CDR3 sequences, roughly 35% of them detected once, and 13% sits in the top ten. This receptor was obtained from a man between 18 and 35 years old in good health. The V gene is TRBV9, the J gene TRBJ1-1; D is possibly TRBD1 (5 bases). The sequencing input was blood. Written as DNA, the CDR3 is TGTGCCAGCAGCGTAGGAGGGGATAACACTGAAGCTTTCTTT. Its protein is CASSVGGDNTEAFF.